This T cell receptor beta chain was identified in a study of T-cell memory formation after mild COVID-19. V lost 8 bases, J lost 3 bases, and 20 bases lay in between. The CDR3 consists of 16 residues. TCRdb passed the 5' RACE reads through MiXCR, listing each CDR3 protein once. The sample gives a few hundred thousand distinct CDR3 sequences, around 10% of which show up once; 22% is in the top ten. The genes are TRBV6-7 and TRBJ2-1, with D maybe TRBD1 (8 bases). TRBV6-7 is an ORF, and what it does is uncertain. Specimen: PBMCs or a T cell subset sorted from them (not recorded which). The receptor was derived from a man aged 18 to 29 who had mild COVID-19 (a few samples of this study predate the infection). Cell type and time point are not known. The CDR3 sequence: CASHRGGRGLYNEQFF. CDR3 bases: TGTGCCAGCCATAGGGGGGGCAGGGGGCTCTACAATGAGCAGTTCTTC.